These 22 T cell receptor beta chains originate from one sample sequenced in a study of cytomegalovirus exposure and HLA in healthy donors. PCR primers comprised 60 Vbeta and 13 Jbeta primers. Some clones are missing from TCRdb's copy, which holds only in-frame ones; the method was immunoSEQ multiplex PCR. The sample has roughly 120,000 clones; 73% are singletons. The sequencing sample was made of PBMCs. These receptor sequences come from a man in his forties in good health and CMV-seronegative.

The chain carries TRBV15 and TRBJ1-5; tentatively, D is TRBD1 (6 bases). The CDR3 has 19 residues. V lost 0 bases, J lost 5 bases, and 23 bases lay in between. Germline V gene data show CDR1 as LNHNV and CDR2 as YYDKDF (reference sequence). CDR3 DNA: TGTGCCACCAGCAGAGAAGGGTCCATCTGGGGGCTATTACATCAGCCCCAGCATTTT. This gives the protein CATSREGSIWGLLHQPQHF.

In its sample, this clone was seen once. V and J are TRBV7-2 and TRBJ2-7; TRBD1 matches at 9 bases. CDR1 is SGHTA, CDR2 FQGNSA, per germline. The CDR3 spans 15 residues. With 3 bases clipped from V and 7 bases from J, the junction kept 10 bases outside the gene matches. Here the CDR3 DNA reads TGTGCCAGCAGCTTCTCCTCCCCGACAGGGGGTGAGCAGTACTTC. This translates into CASSFSSPTGGEQYF.

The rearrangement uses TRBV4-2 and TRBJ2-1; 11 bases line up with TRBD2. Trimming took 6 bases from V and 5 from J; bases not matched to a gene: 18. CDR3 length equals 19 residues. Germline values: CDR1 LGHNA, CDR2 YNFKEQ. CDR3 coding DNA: TGTGCCAGCAGTCAATCTCAATATAGCGGGGGGGCCGACAACAATGAGCAGTTCTTC. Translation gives CASSQSQYSGGADNNEQFF.

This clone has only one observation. CDR3 protein: CASRGGWGNTEAFF. Written as DNA, the CDR3 is TGTGCCAGCAGGGGGGGATGGGGTAACACTGAAGCTTTCTTT. The J gene is TRBJ1-1, the V gene TRBV13; TRBD1 might be the D (5 bases). CDR3 size: 14 residues. From germline, CDR1 is PRHDT and CDR2 FYEKMQ (reference sequence). Trimming removed 6 bases at V and 2 bases at J, with 13 bases between.

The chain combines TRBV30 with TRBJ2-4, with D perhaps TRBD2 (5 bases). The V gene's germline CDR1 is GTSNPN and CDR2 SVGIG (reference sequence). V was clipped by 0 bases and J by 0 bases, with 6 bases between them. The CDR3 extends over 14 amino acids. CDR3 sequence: CAWSVGLAKNIQYF. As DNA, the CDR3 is TGTGCCTGGAGTGTAGGACTAGCCAAAAACATTCAGTACTTC. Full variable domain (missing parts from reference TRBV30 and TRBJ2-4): SQTIHQWPATLVQPVGSPLSLECTVEGTSNPNLYWYRQAAGRGLQLLFYSVGIGQISSEVPQNLSASRPQDRQFILSSKKLLLSDSGFYLCAWSVGLAKNIQYFGAGTRLSVL.

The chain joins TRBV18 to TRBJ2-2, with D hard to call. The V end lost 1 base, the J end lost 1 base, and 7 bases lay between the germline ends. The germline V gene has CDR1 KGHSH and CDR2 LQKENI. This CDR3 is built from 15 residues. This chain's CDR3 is CASSPRPGNTGELFF. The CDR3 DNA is TGTGCCAGCTCACCACGCCCGGGGAACACCGGGGAGCTGTTTTTT.

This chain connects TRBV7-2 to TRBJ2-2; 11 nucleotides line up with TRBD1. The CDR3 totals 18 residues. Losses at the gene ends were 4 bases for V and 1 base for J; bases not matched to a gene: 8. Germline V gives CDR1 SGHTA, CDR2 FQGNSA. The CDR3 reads CASSSRTGGVLNTGELFF. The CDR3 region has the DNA TGTGCCAGCAGCTCCCGGACAGGGGGCGTACTGAACACCGGGGAGCTGTTTTTT.

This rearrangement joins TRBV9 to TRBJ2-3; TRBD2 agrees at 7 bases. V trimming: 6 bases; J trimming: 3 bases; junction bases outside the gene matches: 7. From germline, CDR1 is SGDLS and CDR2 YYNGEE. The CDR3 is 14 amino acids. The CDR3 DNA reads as TGTGCCAGCACTCGGGGGGACGTGACAGATACGCAGTATTTT. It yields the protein CASTRGDVTDTQYF.

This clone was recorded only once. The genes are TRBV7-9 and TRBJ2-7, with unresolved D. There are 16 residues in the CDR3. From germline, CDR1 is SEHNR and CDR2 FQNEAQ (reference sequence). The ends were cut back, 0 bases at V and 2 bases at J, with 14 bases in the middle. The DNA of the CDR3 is TGTGCCAGCAGCTTAGCAGACGGCGGAGCCGCCTACGAGCAGTACTTC. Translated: CASSLADGGAAYEQYF.

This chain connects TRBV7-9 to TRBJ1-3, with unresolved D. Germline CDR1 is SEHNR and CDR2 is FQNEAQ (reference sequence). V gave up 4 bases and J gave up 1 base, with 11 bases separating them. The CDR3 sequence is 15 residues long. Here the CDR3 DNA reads TGTGCCAGCAGCTCCAATACAGCATCTGGAAACACCATATATTTT. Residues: CASSSNTASGNTIYF.

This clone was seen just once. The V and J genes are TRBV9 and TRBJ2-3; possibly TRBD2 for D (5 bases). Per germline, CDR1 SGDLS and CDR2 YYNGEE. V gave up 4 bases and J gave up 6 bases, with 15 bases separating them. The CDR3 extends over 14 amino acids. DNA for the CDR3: TGTGCCAGCAGCCCTAGCTCCCTCCCCGATACGCAGTATTTT. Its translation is CASSPSSLPDTQYF. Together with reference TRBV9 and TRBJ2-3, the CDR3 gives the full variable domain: DSGVTQTPKHLITATGQRVTLRCSPRSGDLSVYWYQQSLDQGLQFLIQYYNGEERAKGNILERFSAQQFPDLHSELNLSSLELGDSALYFCASSPSSLPDTQYFGPGTRLTVL.

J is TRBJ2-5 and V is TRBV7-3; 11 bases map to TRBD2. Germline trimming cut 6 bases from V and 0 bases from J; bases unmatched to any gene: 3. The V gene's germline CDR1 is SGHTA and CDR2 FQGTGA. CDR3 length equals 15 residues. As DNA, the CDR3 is TGTGCCAGCAGACTTAGCGGGGGGGACCAAGAGACCCAGTACTTC. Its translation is CASRLSGGDQETQYF.

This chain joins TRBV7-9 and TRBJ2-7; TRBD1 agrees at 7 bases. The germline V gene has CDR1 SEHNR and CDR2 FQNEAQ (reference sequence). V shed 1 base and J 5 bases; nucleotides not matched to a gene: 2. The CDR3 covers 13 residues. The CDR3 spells CASSLGDSDEQYF. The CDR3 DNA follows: TGTGCCAGCAGCTTAGGGGACAGCGACGAGCAGTACTTC.

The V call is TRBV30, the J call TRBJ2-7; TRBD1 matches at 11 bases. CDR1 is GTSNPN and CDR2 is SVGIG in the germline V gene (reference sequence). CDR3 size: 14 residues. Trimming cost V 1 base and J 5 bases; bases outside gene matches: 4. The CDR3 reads CAWSEGQGEHEQYF. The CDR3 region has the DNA TGTGCCTGGAGTGAGGGACAGGGGGAGCACGAGCAGTACTTC.

DNA for the CDR3: TGCGCCAGCAGCTTCCCCCTCGAGGAGACTAGCGGGGCGCTAAGCTCCTACAATGAGCAGTTCTTC. Its protein is CASSFPLEETSGALSSYNEQFF. The chain combines TRBV5-1 with TRBJ2-1; 11 bases are a match to TRBD2. Per germline, CDR1 SGHRS and CDR2 YFSETQ. The length of the CDR3 is 22 residues. J gave up 0 bases and V 2 bases, and 19 bases lay outside the gene matches. Complete variable domain (other parts from reference TRBV5-1 and TRBJ2-1): KAGVTQTPRYLIKTRGQQVTLSCSPISGHRSVSWYQQTPGQGLQFLFEYFSETQRNKGNFPGRFSGRQFSNSRSEMNVSTLELGDSALYLCASSFPLEETSGALSSYNEQFFGPGTRLTVL.

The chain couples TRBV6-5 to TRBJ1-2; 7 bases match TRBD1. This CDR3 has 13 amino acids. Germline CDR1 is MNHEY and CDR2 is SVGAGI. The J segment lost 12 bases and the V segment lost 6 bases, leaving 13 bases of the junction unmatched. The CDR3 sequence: CASRAQKDRADTF. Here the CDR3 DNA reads TGTGCCAGCAGGGCCCAGAAAGACAGGGCGGACACCTTC.

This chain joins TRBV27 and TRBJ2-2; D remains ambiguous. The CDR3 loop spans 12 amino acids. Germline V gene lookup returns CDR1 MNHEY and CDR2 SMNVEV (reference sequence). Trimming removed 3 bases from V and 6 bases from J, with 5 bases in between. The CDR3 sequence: CASSLRPGELFF. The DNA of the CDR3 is TGTGCCAGCAGTTTGCGTCCCGGGGAGCTGTTTTTT.

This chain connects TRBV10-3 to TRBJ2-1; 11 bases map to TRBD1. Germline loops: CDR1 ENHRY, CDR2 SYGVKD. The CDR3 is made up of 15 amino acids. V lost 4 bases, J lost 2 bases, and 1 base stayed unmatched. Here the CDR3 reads CAISGDRGAYNEQFF. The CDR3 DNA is TGTGCCATCAGTGGGGACAGGGGGGCCTACAATGAGCAGTTCTTC.

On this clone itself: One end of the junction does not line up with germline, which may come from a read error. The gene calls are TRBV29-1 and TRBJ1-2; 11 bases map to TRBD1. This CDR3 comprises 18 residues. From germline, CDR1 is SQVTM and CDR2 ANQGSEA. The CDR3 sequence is CSVEGGQGDTDWHYGYPF. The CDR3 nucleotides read TGCAGCGTTGAGGGGGGACAGGGGGATACCGACTGGCACTATGGCTACCCCTTC.

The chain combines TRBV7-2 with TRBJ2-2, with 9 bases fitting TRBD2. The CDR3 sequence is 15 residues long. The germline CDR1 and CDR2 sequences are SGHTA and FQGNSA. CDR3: CAVKRGAGLTGELFF. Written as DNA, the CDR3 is TGTGCGGTGAAGCGGGGGGCCGGCCTCACCGGGGAGCTGTTTTTT.

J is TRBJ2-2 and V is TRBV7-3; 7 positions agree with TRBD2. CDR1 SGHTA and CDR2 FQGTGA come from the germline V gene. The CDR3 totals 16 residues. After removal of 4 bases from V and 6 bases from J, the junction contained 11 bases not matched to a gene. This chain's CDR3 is CASSWGGQGKAGELFF. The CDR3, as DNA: TGTGCCAGCAGCTGGGGGGGTCAGGGAAAGGCCGGGGAGCTGTTTTTT. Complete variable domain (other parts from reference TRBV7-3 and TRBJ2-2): GAGVSQTPSNKVTEKGKYVELRCDPISGHTALYWYRQSLGQGPEFLIYFQGTGAADDSGLPNDRFFAVRPEGSVSTLKIQRTERGDSAVYLCASSWGGQGKAGELFFGEGSRLTVL.

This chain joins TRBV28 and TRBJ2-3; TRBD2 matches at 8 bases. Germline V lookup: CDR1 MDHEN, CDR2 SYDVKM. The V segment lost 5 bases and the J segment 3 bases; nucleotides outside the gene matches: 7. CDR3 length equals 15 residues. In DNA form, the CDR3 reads TGTGCCAGCAGTAACCCGGGACTAGTGACAGATACGCAGTATTTT. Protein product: CASSNPGLVTDTQYF.